The 8 T cell receptor beta chains below were found in one sample sequenced in a study of T cell responses to AZD1222 COVID-19 vaccine. TCRdb keeps only in-frame clones here, not all; method: immunoSEQ multiplex PCR. The sample has roughly 140,000 clones; about 88% are singletons. The sample consisted of peripheral blood, taken after recovery from COVID-19. The receptors were gathered from an adult who had recovered from COVID-19.

V and J are TRBV10-1 and TRBJ2-3, with 9 positions matching TRBD2. V trimming: 4 bases; J trimming: 6 bases; junction bases outside the gene matches: 2. This CDR3 has 13 amino acids. CDR1 and CDR2 (germline): WNHNN, SYGVQD (reference sequence). This CDR3 reads CASSVAGVDTQYF. DNA for the CDR3: TGCGCCAGCAGTGTAGCGGGAGTTGATACGCAGTATTTT.

The J gene is TRBJ2-3, the V gene TRBV7-2, with TRBD2 matching over 16 bases. The CDR3 has 19 residues. Unmatched junction bases numbered 7, after V lost 4 bases and J lost 0 bases. Germline CDR1 is SGHTA and CDR2 is FQGNSA. CDR3 DNA sequence: TGTGCCAGCAGCTCACCGGGACTAGCGGGGGGGCTGAGCACAGATACGCAGTATTTT. Its protein product is CASSSPGLAGGLSTDTQYF.

This clone turned up a few times. The chain recombines TRBV20-1 with TRBJ2-1; perhaps D is TRBD1 or TRBD2 (5 bases each). CDR3 length: 11 amino acids. Germline lookup yields CDR1 DFQATT and CDR2 SNEGSKA (reference sequence). V dropped 5 bases and J dropped 9 bases, with 11 bases sitting between them. The CDR3 loop reads CSAPAGTEQFF. The CDR3 DNA follows: TGCAGTGCTCCAGCAGGGACTGAGCAGTTCTTC.

The chain couples TRBV7-6 to TRBJ2-7; 7 positions match TRBD1. Per the germline V gene, CDR1 is SGHVS and CDR2 is FNYEAQ. The CDR3 runs 15 residues. With 5 bases clipped from V and 1 base from J, the junction kept 8 bases outside the gene matches. CDR3 bases: TGTGCCAGCAGCCGTTCGGGGACAGCTTCCTACGAGCAGTACTTC. Protein product: CASSRSGTASYEQYF. Drawing the rest from reference TRBV7-6 and TRBJ2-7, the complete variable domain is GAGVSQSPRYKVTKRGQDVALRCDPISGHVSLYWYRQALGQGPEFLTYFNYEAQQDKSGLPNDRFSAERPEGSISTLTIQRTEQRDSAMYRCASSRSGTASYEQYFGPGTRLTVT.

This clone was counted between two and nine times. The chain has TRBV5-1 and TRBJ2-7; no firm D call. The CDR3 length is 12 residues. Trimming stripped 2 bases from V and 7 bases from J, with 10 bases between. CDR1 and CDR2 from the germline V gene are SGHRS and YFSETQ. The chain's CDR3 is CASSFDEGEQYF. The DNA of the CDR3 is TGCGCCAGCAGCTTCGACGAAGGGGAGCAGTACTTC. The full variable domain, with the rest looked up from reference TRBV5-1 and TRBJ2-7, is KAGVTQTPRYLIKTRGQQVTLSCSPISGHRSVSWYQQTPGQGLQFLFEYFSETQRNKGNFPGRFSGRQFSNSRSEMNVSTLELGDSALYLCASSFDEGEQYFGPGTRLTVT.

V and J are TRBV5-1 and TRBJ1-1; the D gene is possibly TRBD1 (5 bases). The CDR3 covers 13 residues. The ends were cut back, 7 bases at V and 1 base at J, with 11 bases in the middle. Germline V gene lookup returns CDR1 SGHRS and CDR2 YFSETQ. CDR3 sequence (DNA): TGCGCCAGCGGCAGAGACAGGAACACTGAAGCTTTCTTT. Amino acids: CASGRDRNTEAFF. The full variable domain, rest sourced from reference TRBV5-1 and TRBJ1-1, is KAGVTQTPRYLIKTRGQQVTLSCSPISGHRSVSWYQQTPGQGLQFLFEYFSETQRNKGNFPGRFSGRQFSNSRSEMNVSTLELGDSALYLCASGRDRNTEAFFGQGTRLTVV.

The chain carries TRBV6-2 or TRBV6-3 and TRBJ2-3; TRBD1 aligns across 8 bases. The V gene's germline CDR1 is MNHEY and CDR2 SVGEGT. Trimming cost V 2 bases and J 5 bases; bases outside gene matches: 6. CDR3 length: 15 residues. The CDR3 reads CASSYQGARGDTQYF. CDR3 coding DNA: TGTGCCAGCAGTTACCAGGGGGCGAGGGGAGATACGCAGTATTTT.

This clone was seen only once. The chain uses TRBV18 and TRBJ2-3; 8 nucleotides agree with TRBD1. Germline V gene data show CDR1 as KGHSH and CDR2 as LQKENI. J gave up 4 bases and V 5 bases, and 8 bases lay outside the gene matches. CDR3 length equals 15 residues. CDR3 loop: CASSTGGPRADTQYF. The CDR3 DNA sequence: TGTGCCAGCTCAACAGGGGGGCCTAGGGCAGATACGCAGTATTTT.